This TCR beta chain is drawn from a study of cytomegalovirus exposure and HLA in healthy donors. Study-level information: From HLA-typed donors, an early data release held some 91 million unique TCRs. Study-wide findings and caveats: Later analysis identified about 18,000 TCR beta sequences associated with HLA alleles, using a false discovery rate threshold of 0.05. Common viral pathogens seemed, in a later analysis, to connect with several of the most significant clusters. Cytomegalovirus-associated status was assigned to roughly 160 TCR beta chains.

For this clone: Its antigen is undetermined.

PCR was performed using 60 Vbeta and 13 Jbeta primers. Method: immunoSEQ multiplex PCR; TCRdb's copy keeps in-frame clones and lacks some. The sample carries approximately 130,000 clones, more than 65% recorded once. Germline-derived CDR1 and CDR2 are MNHEY and SMNVEV (reference sequence). V was clipped by 5 bases and J by 1 base; unmatched bases: 1. The CDR3 extends over 14 amino acids. Sequencing was done on a sample of PBMCs. The chain has TRBV27 and TRBJ1-5; 8 bases map to TRBD1. This TCR derives from a man between 18 and 29 years old in good health and CMV-seropositive. CDR3 DNA sequence: TGTGCCAGCAGTCGGACAGGGAGCAATCAGCCCCAGCATTTT. Residues: CASSRTGSNQPQHF.